This entry lists 15 T cell receptor beta chains sequenced from one sample in a study of T cell repertoires and HLA-DP antigens. The method was immunoSEQ multiplex PCR; TCRdb's version includes in-frame clones alone and lacks a portion of them. This table has roughly 120,000 clones, nearly 95% appearing once. Their recognized antigens are unknown. Material: CD4+ T cells from PBMCs. These receptor sequences come from a woman between 18 and 30 years old in good health and CMV-seronegative.

In this sample, this clone turned up a few times. The V and J genes are TRBV30 and TRBJ2-7; 7 bases match TRBD2. CDR3 size: 15 residues. With V trimmed by 0 bases and J by 4 bases, 9 bases remained unmatched. Germline V CDR1 and CDR2: GTSNPN, SVGIG (reference sequence). The CDR3 loop is CAWSVQSGGGYEQYF. The CDR3 DNA sequence: TGTGCCTGGAGTGTACAATCGGGAGGCGGATACGAGCAGTACTTC. Complete variable domain (other parts from reference TRBV30 and TRBJ2-7): SQTIHQWPATLVQPVGSPLSLECTVEGTSNPNLYWYRQAAGRGLQLLFYSVGIGQISSEVPQNLSASRPQDRQFILSSKKLLLSDSGFYLCAWSVQSGGGYEQYFGPGTRLTVT.

The V and J genes are TRBV6-6 and TRBJ2-7; possible D gene TRBD1, 6 bases. The CDR3 runs 15 residues. Germline assignment: CDR1 MNHNY and CDR2 SVGAGI (reference sequence). The V and J ends lost 6 bases and 3 bases respectively, with 18 bases between them. The DNA for the CDR3 is TGTGCCAGCAGACAGAACAGGGTATCGGTCTACGAGCAGTACTTC. Amino acids: CASRQNRVSVYEQYF.

The chain employs TRBV11-3 and TRBJ1-1, with TRBD1 as a possible D gene (6 bases). The V end was cut by 5 bases, the J end by 6 bases, with 16 bases between. The length of the CDR3 is 14 residues. Germline values: CDR1 SGHNT, CDR2 YENEEA. CDR3 loop: CASSQGGDRAEAFF. CDR3 nucleotides: TGTGCCAGCAGCCAAGGGGGGGATAGGGCTGAAGCTTTCTTT.

This clone was seen just once. V is TRBV5-6 and J is TRBJ1-4, with D unresolved. CDR1 and CDR2 (germline): SGHDT, YYEEEE. V shed 4 bases and J shed 3 bases, with 13 bases lying between them. The CDR3 is made up of 15 amino acids. The CDR3 region is CASSPGVTANEKLFF. The CDR3 coding sequence is TGTGCCAGCAGCCCAGGTGTTACGGCTAATGAAAAACTGTTTTTT. The entire variable domain, with the rest obtained from reference TRBV5-6 and TRBJ1-4, is as follows: DAGVTQSPTHLIKTRGQQVTLRCSPKSGHDTVSWYQQALGQGPQFIFQYYEEEERQRGNFPDRFSGHQFPNYSSELNVNALLLGDSALYLCASSPGVTANEKLFFGSGTQLSVL.

The gene calls are TRBV27 and TRBJ1-1; D may be TRBD1 (5 bases). CDR1 is MNHEY and CDR2 is SMNVEV in the germline V gene (reference sequence). CDR3 length equals 13 residues. Trimming removed 6 bases from V and 5 bases from J, with 13 bases in between. DNA of the CDR3: TGTGCCAGCAGGGGGCTCCTTAGGACTGAAGCTTTCTTT. Protein product: CASRGLLRTEAFF.

The rearrangement uses TRBV10-2 and TRBJ2-3; no clear D gene. Germline V lookup: CDR1 WSHSY, CDR2 SAAADI. The ends were cut back, 0 bases at V and 4 bases at J, with 17 bases in the middle. This CDR3 has 17 residues. CDR3 amino acids: CASSESPGRAAPDTQYF. CDR3 sequence (DNA): TGCGCCAGCAGTGAGTCGCCGGGCCGCGCCGCGCCAGATACGCAGTATTTT.

The rearrangement uses TRBV5-1 and TRBJ2-1, with TRBD2 matching over 13 bases. Germline values: CDR1 SGHRS, CDR2 YFSETQ. This CDR3 is 15 amino acids long. After removal of 4 bases from V and 7 bases from J, the junction contained 5 bases not matched to a gene. This chain's CDR3 is CASSLGLAGVNEQFF. The CDR3 DNA follows: TGCGCCAGCAGCCTTGGACTAGCGGGAGTTAATGAGCAGTTCTTC.

This rearrangement joins TRBV27 to TRBJ1-2; 10 positions agree with TRBD1. The junction had 5 bases not matched to a gene; V was cut back by 0 bases and J by 4 bases. CDR1 is MNHEY, CDR2 SMNVEV, per germline (reference sequence). The CDR3 runs 16 residues. The CDR3 bases are TGTGCCAGCAGTTTATCGAGAGGGACAGGGGCCTATGGCTACACCTTC. It encodes CASSLSRGTGAYGYTF.

V is TRBV29-1 and J is TRBJ1-2; D possibly corresponds to TRBD1 (5 bases). The CDR3 consists of 12 residues. Looked up from germline, CDR1 is SQVTM and CDR2 is ANQGSEA. V was cut by 4 bases and J by 7 bases, with 13 bases left in between. As DNA, the CDR3 is TGCAGCGTTGTGAGGGGCGCGGGTGGCTACACCTTC. It codes for CSVVRGAGGYTF. Full variable domain (remainder filled in from reference TRBV29-1 and TRBJ1-2): SAVISQKPSRDICQRGTSLTIQCQVDSQVTMMFWYRQQPGQSLTLIATANQGSEATYESGFVIDKFPISRPNLTFSTLTVSNMSPEDSSIYLCSVVRGAGGYTFGSGTRLTVV.

This clone was found once. The chain recombines TRBV7-9 with TRBJ1-2; D gene ambiguous. Per the germline V gene, CDR1 is SEHNR and CDR2 is FQNEAQ (reference sequence). Trimming removed 1 base at V and 4 bases at J, with 7 bases between. CDR3 length: 13 residues. The CDR3 nucleotides read TGTGCCAGCAGCTTAGTATATCGCTATGGCTACACCTTC. Translating gives CASSLVYRYGYTF.

CDR3: CASSPGGRGGRTEAFF. The CDR3 region has the DNA TGTGCCAGCTCACCCGGGGGCAGGGGAGGACGGACTGAAGCTTTCTTT. The chain carries TRBV18 and TRBJ1-1; tentative D call: TRBD1 (6 bases). The V gene lost 3 bases and the J gene lost 5 bases, with 19 bases spanning the gap. The CDR3 spans 16 residues. The germline V gene has CDR1 KGHSH and CDR2 LQKENI.

The chain is built from TRBV5-4 and TRBJ2-3; D ambiguous. The V and J ends lost 1 base and 0 bases respectively, with 6 bases between them. Germline CDR1 is SGHNT and CDR2 is YYREEE (reference sequence). The CDR3 loop spans 14 amino acids. CDR3: CASSLNPSTDTQYF. The DNA for the CDR3 is TGTGCCAGCAGCTTGAATCCCAGCACAGATACGCAGTATTTT.

The chain links TRBV5-1 to TRBJ2-3; the D gene is possibly TRBD1 (6 bases). This CDR3 region has 15 residues. V lost 0 bases and J 2 bases, leaving 10 bases between the germline ends. Germline CDR1 SGHRS, CDR2 YFSETQ. The CDR3 nucleotides are TGCGCCAGCAGCTTGGGGCAGGGGTACACAGATACGCAGTATTTT. Its protein is CASSLGQGYTDTQYF.

This clone was recorded only once. The chain employs TRBV30 and TRBJ1-5, with D possibly matching TRBD1 (5 bases). The CDR3 totals 14 residues. Trimming took 0 bases from V and 5 from J, leaving 11 bases between them. Germline lookup yields CDR1 GTSNPN and CDR2 SVGIG (reference sequence). The CDR3 nucleotides read TGTGCCTGGAGTGTCTATGGGGGGGATCAGCCCCAGCATTTT. This sequence encodes CAWSVYGGDQPQHF.

This rearrangement joins TRBV11-2 to TRBJ1-1; a possible D gene is TRBD1 (6 bases). The CDR3 covers 13 residues. CDR1 SGHAT and CDR2 FQNNGV come from the germline V gene. The V end lost 5 bases, the J end lost 1 base, and 8 bases lay between the germline ends. The DNA for the CDR3 is TGTGCCAGCAGCCAGGACAGGAACACTGAAGCTTTCTTT. It codes for CASSQDRNTEAFF.